The 21 T cell receptor beta chains listed next were all sequenced from one sample in a study of PD-1 blockade in classical Hodgkin lymphoma. Profiled with immunoSEQ multiplex PCR; TCRdb holds only in-frame clones, not every one. The table includes fewer than 90,000 clones, approximately 88% detected once. Each patient relapsed following autologous stem cell transplantation, and prior brentuximab vedotin exposure differed. The material sequenced was peripheral blood mononuclear cells (PBMCs), taken at baseline. All receptors derive from a human donor with classical Hodgkin lymphoma.

CDR3 in DNA: TGCGCCAGCACTCTGAGGGGCAGTGCGCAAGATACGCAGTATTTT. Its translation: CASTLRGSAQDTQYF. The chain carries TRBV5-1 and TRBJ2-3, with D perhaps being TRBD1 or TRBD2 (5 bases each). The CDR3 is made up of 15 amino acids. V was cut by 6 bases and J by 5 bases, with 19 bases left in between. Per germline, CDR1 SGHRS and CDR2 YFSETQ. The whole variable domain, remainder taken from reference TRBV5-1 and TRBJ2-3, is KAGVTQTPRYLIKTRGQQVTLSCSPISGHRSVSWYQQTPGQGLQFLFEYFSETQRNKGNFPGRFSGRQFSNSRSEMNVSTLELGDSALYLCASTLRGSAQDTQYFGPGTRLTVL.

The chain employs TRBV5-1 and TRBJ2-7; 8 bases align to TRBD2. CDR1 and CDR2 from the germline V gene are SGHRS and YFSETQ. The CDR3 is made up of 12 amino acids. Germline trimming cut 2 bases from V and 5 bases from J; bases unmatched to any gene: 0. The CDR3 coding sequence is TGCGCCAGCAGCTTAGCGGGAGACGAGCAGTACTTC. The encoded protein is CASSLAGDEQYF.

V is TRBV14 and J is TRBJ2-3; either TRBD1 or TRBD2 may fit D (5 bases each). Trimming removed 0 bases at V and 3 bases at J, with 16 bases between. CDR1 SGHDN and CDR2 FVKESK come from the germline V gene. The length of the CDR3 is 17 residues. CDR3: CASSQDRGEEGTDTQYF. The CDR3 DNA is TGTGCCAGCAGCCAAGATCGAGGGGAAGAAGGGACAGATACGCAGTATTTT.

This chain uses TRBV28 with TRBJ1-3, with 10 positions matching TRBD1. With V trimmed by 4 bases and J by 4 bases, 7 bases remained unmatched. Germline V gene data show CDR1 as MDHEN and CDR2 as SYDVKM. The CDR3 totals 16 residues. The CDR3 loop reads CASSSPGTGVGNTIYF. Here the CDR3 DNA reads TGTGCCAGCAGTTCACCCGGGACAGGGGTCGGAAACACCATATATTTT.

The V call is TRBV11-3, the J call TRBJ1-5, with D maybe TRBD1 (6 bases). V was shortened by 3 bases and J by 0 bases, with 12 bases between the two germline ends. The CDR3 loop spans 16 amino acids. CDR1 SGHNT and CDR2 YENEEA come from the germline V gene. The CDR3 nucleotides are TGTGCCAGCAGCTTCATGGACAGAATTAGCAATCAGCCCCAGCATTTT. This sequence encodes CASSFMDRISNQPQHF.

The chain carries TRBV30 and TRBJ2-7; D is tentatively TRBD1 or TRBD2 (6 bases each). Germline CDR1 GTSNPN, CDR2 SVGIG (reference sequence). The CDR3 covers 14 residues. V lost 1 base to trimming and J lost 4 bases, with 14 bases between them. CDR3 residues: CAWSGGALGYEQYF. The CDR3, as DNA: TGTGCCTGGAGTGGGGGGGCACTGGGGTACGAGCAGTACTTC.

This clone was seen only once. The V gene is TRBV6-5, the J gene TRBJ1-5; D gene unclear. This CDR3 comprises 14 residues. Trimming took 6 bases from V and 0 from J, leaving 9 bases between them. CDR1 is MNHEY, CDR2 SVGAGI, per germline. The CDR3 region has the DNA TGTGCCAGCAGGGCTGGAAATAGCAATCAGCCCCAGCATTTT. Translated: CASRAGNSNQPQHF.

The chain combines TRBV6-5 with TRBJ2-1; D gene uncertain. Germline V lookup: CDR1 MNHEY, CDR2 SVGAGI. The length of the CDR3 is 11 residues. Trimming stripped 5 bases from V and 7 bases from J, with 6 bases between. In DNA, the CDR3 is TGTGCCAGCAGTCTAGTGAATGAGCAGTTCTTC. This sequence encodes CASSLVNEQFF.

The CDR3 DNA is TGTGCCTGGAGTGTGATAGGCTACGAGCAGTACTTC. Residues: CAWSVIGYEQYF. The chain recombines TRBV30 with TRBJ2-7, with D unresolved. V gave up 0 bases and J gave up 3 bases, with 6 bases separating them. CDR3 length: 12 amino acids. The germline gives CDR1 GTSNPN, CDR2 SVGIG (reference sequence).

The V gene is TRBV28, the J gene TRBJ2-7; TRBD1 or TRBD2 may be the D gene (5 bases each). The CDR3 is 15 residues long. The germline CDR1 and CDR2 sequences are MDHEN and SYDVKM. Deletions cut 4 bases from V and 6 bases from J, with 19 bases between. CDR3 sequence reads: CASSSEPVGVVEQYF. Written as DNA, the CDR3 is TGTGCCAGCAGTTCTGAGCCCGTGGGGGTAGTCGAGCAGTACTTC. The complete variable domain, with remaining parts taken from reference TRBV28 and TRBJ2-7, reads DVKVTQSSRYLVKRTGEKVFLECVQDMDHENMFWYRQDPGLGLRLIYFSYDVKMKEKGDIPEGYSVSREKKERFSLILESASTNQTSMYLCASSSEPVGVVEQYFGPGTRLTVT.

This sequence joins TRBV7-9 and TRBJ2-1; D is possibly TRBD1 (5 bases). The CDR3 is 14 amino acids. Germline CDR1 reads SEHNR; CDR2 reads FQNEAQ (reference sequence). V was trimmed by 4 bases and J by 5 bases, leaving 12 bases between them. Here the CDR3 DNA reads TGTGCCAGCAGCTCGCCGTTAGGGGACAATGAGCAGTTCTTC. It is translated as CASSSPLGDNEQFF.

The V call is TRBV7-2, the J call TRBJ2-7; 12 bases are a match to TRBD2. The junction had 1 base not matched to a gene; V was cut back by 2 bases and J by 5 bases. This CDR3 comprises 14 residues. CDR1 and CDR2 from the germline V gene are SGHTA and FQGNSA. CDR3 nucleotide sequence: TGTGCCAGCAGCTTACGACTAGCGGGAGACGAGCAGTACTTC. Encoded protein: CASSLRLAGDEQYF.

The J gene is TRBJ2-7, the V gene TRBV6-6; 7 positions agree with TRBD1. The CDR3 length is 14 residues. The J segment lost 1 base and the V segment lost 2 bases, leaving 2 bases of the junction unmatched. Germline CDR1 is MNHNY and CDR2 is SVGAGI (reference sequence). The CDR3: CASSYGTDSYEQYF. CDR3 nucleotide sequence: TGTGCCAGCAGTTACGGGACAGATTCCTACGAGCAGTACTTC.

This clone came up once. V and J are TRBV30 and TRBJ1-3, with D unresolved. The CDR3 has 11 residues. V was trimmed by 5 bases and J by 11 bases, leaving 13 bases between them. Germline CDR1 reads GTSNPN; CDR2 reads SVGIG (reference sequence). CDR3 sequence: CAWGATLAIYF. The CDR3 DNA sequence: TGTGCCTGGGGAGCTACGTTGGCCATATATTTT.

The chain couples TRBV7-9 to TRBJ2-3, with D unresolved. Germline values: CDR1 SEHNR, CDR2 FQNEAQ (reference sequence). The CDR3 is 18 amino acids. The V end lost 2 bases, the J end lost 0 bases, and 18 bases lay between the germline ends. As DNA, the CDR3 is TGTGCCAGCAGCTTACAGGCTATGGGCGGATATAGCACAGATACGCAGTATTTT. Translation: CASSLQAMGGYSTDTQYF.

The chain carries TRBV7-6 and TRBJ2-7; D perhaps matches TRBD2 (6 bases). The V end lost 0 bases, the J end lost 3 bases, and 15 bases lay between the germline ends. This CDR3 is 16 amino acids long. CDR1 and CDR2 from the germline V gene are SGHVS and FNYEAQ. The DNA for the CDR3 is TGTGCCAGCAGCTTAGCGCGCGGGGCCGGCCTCTACGAGCAGTACTTC. As protein: CASSLARGAGLYEQYF.

The chain links TRBV29-1 to TRBJ1-2; D gene unclear. V lost 6 bases and J lost 5, with 10 bases in between. CDR1 and CDR2 (germline): SQVTM, ANQGSEA. This CDR3 has 11 residues. CDR3 nucleotides: TGCAGCGTGGAGACGGAATATGGCTACACCTTC. Its protein product is CSVETEYGYTF. The full variable domain, in which reference TRBV29-1 and TRBJ1-2 provide the parts outside the CDR3, is SAVISQKPSRDICQRGTSLTIQCQVDSQVTMMFWYRQQPGQSLTLIATANQGSEATYESGFVIDKFPISRPNLTFSTLTVSNMSPEDSSIYLCSVETEYGYTFGSGTRLTVV.

This clone was picked up one time. The chain couples TRBV28 to TRBJ1-1; D unclear. V lost 7 bases to trimming and J lost 6 bases, with 9 bases between them. The length of the CDR3 is 11 residues. Germline values: CDR1 MDHEN, CDR2 SYDVKM. The CDR3 loop reads CASMVDSEAFF. CDR3 bases: TGTGCCAGCATGGTAGACTCTGAAGCTTTCTTT.

The sample holds one count of this clone. The chain recombines TRBV7-2 with TRBJ2-4, with 10 bases aligning to TRBD2. The trim removed 6 bases at V and 9 bases at J, leaving 20 bases unmatched. In germline, CDR1 is SGHTA, CDR2 FQGNSA. The length of the CDR3 is 18 residues. The CDR3 loop is CASSMAPGGSGRSPIQYF. The CDR3 DNA reads TGTGCCAGCAGTATGGCCCCTGGGGGTAGCGGGAGGAGCCCCATTCAGTACTTC.

The chain carries TRBV25-1 and TRBJ2-2; D ambiguous. The V gene's germline CDR1 is MGHDK and CDR2 SYGVNS. V lost 3 bases, J lost 0 bases, and 2 bases lay in between. CDR3 length equals 13 residues. In DNA, the CDR3 is TGTGCCAGCAGTGATGCGAACACCGGGGAGCTGTTTTTT. Translation: CASSDANTGELFF.

The rearrangement links TRBV28 to TRBJ2-5; possible D gene TRBD1, 6 bases. The CDR3 runs to 15 residues. V lost 2 bases to trimming and J lost 1 base, with 11 bases between them. Looked up from germline, CDR1 is MDHEN and CDR2 is SYDVKM. The CDR3 reads CASSLLQGSQETQYF. In DNA, the CDR3 is TGTGCCAGCAGTTTACTCCAGGGGAGCCAAGAGACCCAGTACTTC. The whole variable domain, filled in from reference TRBV28 and TRBJ2-5, reads DVKVTQSSRYLVKRTGEKVFLECVQDMDHENMFWYRQDPGLGLRLIYFSYDVKMKEKGDIPEGYSVSREKKERFSLILESASTNQTSMYLCASSLLQGSQETQYFGPGTRLLVL.